Shown below are 29 T cell receptor beta chains from a single sample sequenced in a study of T cell clones after liver transplantation (dated by TCRdb to about 2019). The library was made by the immunoSEQ multiplex PCR assay. This is the immuneACCESS table as TCRdb keeps it, with only in-frame sequences that have V and J called. A part of the clones is gone; compared with another copy, unresolved V genes explain less than half, and the rest is unexplained. Recorded for this sample are about 60,000 clones; about two thirds of them occurred a single time. Of the sample, approximately 15% is held by the ten largest clones. Per the publication, the time point label means: pre-transplant. This sample comprised CD4+ T cells from blood, obtained before liver transplant. Receptors originate from a human donor who received a liver transplant.

The rearrangement links TRBV28 to TRBJ1-2, with TRBD1 matching over 11 bases. The CDR3 runs to 14 residues. In germline, CDR1 is MDHEN, CDR2 SYDVKM. Unmatched junction bases numbered 5, after V lost 5 bases and J lost 6 bases. This CDR3 reads CASSPGTGGNGYTF. The DNA for the CDR3 is TGTGCCAGCAGTCCGGGGACAGGGGGAAATGGCTACACCTTC.

This chain joins TRBV10-3 and TRBJ2-5, with D maybe TRBD2 (6 bases). Trimming stripped 8 bases from V and 4 bases from J, with 17 bases between. The CDR3 length is 14 residues. The V gene's germline CDR1 is ENHRY and CDR2 SYGVKD. CDR3 sequence (DNA): TGTGCCATCCGGCCCTGGGGGGACCTAGAGACCCAGTACTTC. It specifies CAIRPWGDLETQYF.

The chain joins TRBV18 to TRBJ1-1; weak D call: TRBD1 (6 bases). Trimming cost V 2 bases and J 2 bases, with 12 bases left between them. The germline CDR1 and CDR2 sequences are KGHSH and LQKENI. There are 15 residues in the CDR3. The CDR3 DNA reads as TGTGCCAGCTCACCAAGGGGGGGGGATAACACTGAAGCTTTCTTT. Translated: CASSPRGGDNTEAFF.

The rearrangement links TRBV5-4 to TRBJ1-4; tentative D call: TRBD1 (5 bases). The V and J ends lost 3 bases and 2 bases respectively, with 8 bases between them. Germline V gene data show CDR1 as SGHNT and CDR2 as YYREEE (reference sequence). This CDR3 comprises 14 residues. The CDR3 protein is CASSSQVTNEKLFF. CDR3 bases: TGTGCCAGCAGCTCACAGGTTACTAATGAAAAACTGTTTTTT.

This chain links TRBV30 with TRBJ1-1; 7 positions agree with TRBD1. With 3 bases clipped from V and 1 base from J, the junction kept 5 bases outside the gene matches. The CDR3 sequence is 14 residues long. The V gene's germline CDR1 is GTSNPN and CDR2 SVGIG (reference sequence). The CDR3 coding sequence is TGTGCCTGGAGGGGGGACAGTGAGAACACTGAAGCTTTCTTT. This codes for CAWRGDSENTEAFF. The variable domain in full, completed from reference TRBV30 and TRBJ1-1, reads SQTIHQWPATLVQPVGSPLSLECTVEGTSNPNLYWYRQAAGRGLQLLFYSVGIGQISSEVPQNLSASRPQDRQFILSSKKLLLSDSGFYLCAWRGDSENTEAFFGQGTRLTVV.

Notes on this clone: One junction end does not reproduce the germline sequence, and a read error may be involved. V is TRBV19 and J is TRBJ2-7; D is perhaps TRBD2 (5 bases). Germline CDR1 and CDR2: LNHDA and SQIVND (reference sequence). The CDR3 has 14 amino acids. The CDR3 region has the DNA TGTGCCAGTAGCATAGAGACACTAGTCGGCGAGCAGTACTTC. The encoded protein is CASSIETLVGEQYF.

This clone was found once. This chain connects TRBV19 to TRBJ1-5; D is unclear. V was shortened by 0 bases and J by 6 bases, with 12 bases between the two germline ends. Germline V lookup: CDR1 LNHDA, CDR2 SQIVND (reference sequence). The CDR3 totals 15 residues. DNA for the CDR3: TGTGCCAGTAGTATAGATAGTCCTTGGGCTCAGCCCCAGCATTTT. Translating gives CASSIDSPWAQPQHF.

V gene TRBV5-1 combines with J gene TRBJ2-7, with 10 bases aligning to TRBD2. The CDR3 runs 16 residues. Unmatched junction bases numbered 10, after V lost 4 bases and J lost 3 bases. From germline, CDR1 is SGHRS and CDR2 YFSETQ. Written as DNA, the CDR3 is TGCGCCAGCAGCCGATCTAGCGGGGGACAACTCTACGAGCAGTACTTC. Protein sequence: CASSRSSGGQLYEQYF. Using reference TRBV5-1 and TRBJ2-7 for the parts outside the CDR3, the full variable domain is KAGVTQTPRYLIKTRGQQVTLSCSPISGHRSVSWYQQTPGQGLQFLFEYFSETQRNKGNFPGRFSGRQFSNSRSEMNVSTLELGDSALYLCASSRSSGGQLYEQYFGPGTRLTVT.

The table lists this clone with a few counts. The sample contains more than one DNA sequence encoding this CDR3. The DNA for the CDR3 is TGCGCCAGCAGCTTGGCCCGGGGTCGCGAGCAGTACTTC. Translated, it gives CASSLARGREQYF. The chain combines TRBV5-1 with TRBJ2-7, with a weak D call TRBD2 (5 bases). CDR3 length: 13 residues. V lost 0 bases and J 6 bases, leaving 10 bases between the germline ends. Germline CDR1 reads SGHRS; CDR2 reads YFSETQ.

The V gene is TRBV15, the J gene TRBJ1-5; 8 bases fit TRBD1. J was trimmed by 11 bases and V by 0 bases; bases with no gene match: 3. The V gene's germline CDR1 is LNHNV and CDR2 YYDKDF (reference sequence). This CDR3 contains 13 residues. The CDR3 DNA sequence: TGTGCCACCAGCAGAGAGGAGACAGGGGCCCAGCATTTT. Translating it yields CATSREETGAQHF.

The chain joins TRBV9 to TRBJ1-5; D is possibly TRBD1 (5 bases). The CDR3 is 13 amino acids. Germline V gene sequence: CDR1 SGDLS, CDR2 YYNGEE. V lost 2 bases and J lost 5, with 8 bases in between. The CDR3 DNA is TGTGCCAGCAGCGTTGACAGCGATCAGCCCCAGCATTTT. Translation gives CASSVDSDQPQHF.

The rearrangement joins TRBV19 to TRBJ2-2, with D tentatively TRBD1 (6 bases). In germline, CDR1 is LNHDA, CDR2 SQIVND (reference sequence). V was pared by 5 bases and J by 8 bases, with 21 bases between. The CDR3 is made up of 16 amino acids. Written as DNA, the CDR3 is TGTGCCAGTAGTCGGTCTCGAACAGGGAGTAGAGGGGAGCTGTTTTTT. Encoded protein: CASSRSRTGSRGELFF.

This sequence joins TRBV7-2 and TRBJ1-3; TRBD1 is a possible D gene (6 bases). The CDR3 runs 14 residues. CDR1 is SGHTA, CDR2 FQGNSA, per germline. Trimming took 5 bases from V and 7 from J, leaving 15 bases between them. The CDR3 reads CASSHRGGINTIYF. In nucleotides, the CDR3 is TGTGCCAGCAGCCATCGAGGGGGAATCAACACCATATATTTT.

This clone was found many times. This chain joins TRBV7-9 and TRBJ2-2; 8 nucleotides match TRBD1. The V gene's germline CDR1 is SEHNR and CDR2 FQNEAQ (reference sequence). Trimming at V came to 2 bases and at J to 3 bases, leaving 2 bases not matched to a gene. This CDR3 contains 15 residues. The CDR3 DNA reads TGTGCCAGCAGCTTACTACAGGGGGACACCGGGGAGCTGTTTTTT. Protein sequence: CASSLLQGDTGELFF. The full variable domain, in which reference TRBV7-9 and TRBJ2-2 provide the parts outside the CDR3, is DTGVSQNPRHKITKRGQNVTFRCDPISEHNRLYWYRQTLGQGPEFLTYFQNEAQLEKSRLLSDRFSAERPKGSFSTLEIQRTEQGDSAMYLCASSLLQGDTGELFFGEGSRLTVL.

The V gene is TRBV10-1, the J gene TRBJ2-2; a possible D gene is TRBD1 (5 bases). V shed 6 bases and J shed 5 bases, with 10 bases lying between them. CDR1 WNHNN and CDR2 SYGVQD come from the germline V gene (reference sequence). This CDR3 is 13 amino acids long. CDR3 sequence reads: CASRQGYTGELFF. CDR3 DNA sequence: TGCGCCAGCAGGCAGGGATATACCGGGGAGCTGTTTTTT.

In its sample, this clone was seen a few times. The chain is built from TRBV2 and TRBJ2-1; 7 nucleotides line up with TRBD2. The CDR3 covers 15 residues. J was trimmed by 2 bases and V by 3 bases; bases with no gene match: 4. Germline V lookup: CDR1 SNHLY, CDR2 FYNNEI. The CDR3 loop reads CASSEVGGAYNEQFF. Here the CDR3 DNA reads TGTGCCAGCAGTGAGGTGGGGGGGGCCTACAATGAGCAGTTCTTC. The full variable domain, in which reference TRBV2 and TRBJ2-1 provide the parts outside the CDR3, is EPEVTQTPSHQVTQMGQEVILRCVPISNHLYFYWYRQILGQKVEFLVSFYNNEISEKSEIFDDQFSVERPDGSNFTLKIRSTKLEDSAMYFCASSEVGGAYNEQFFGPGTRLTVL.

The rearrangement links TRBV7-3 to TRBJ2-7, with D perhaps TRBD2 (5 bases). The CDR3 consists of 14 residues. The V end lost 5 bases, the J end lost 0 bases, and 11 bases lay between the germline ends. The germline CDR1 and CDR2 sequences are SGHTA and FQGTGA. CDR3 amino acids: CASSVTSSSYEQYF. The DNA of the CDR3 is TGTGCCAGCAGCGTTACTAGTAGCTCCTACGAGCAGTACTTC.

The V call is TRBV15, the J call TRBJ1-1; D remains unclear. CDR3 length: 16 amino acids. The ends were cut back, 0 bases at V and 0 bases at J, with 11 bases in the middle. Per the germline V gene, CDR1 is LNHNV and CDR2 is YYDKDF (reference sequence). The CDR3, as DNA: TGTGCCACCAGCAGAGATCAAAGACTATTGAACACTGAAGCTTTCTTT. It encodes CATSRDQRLLNTEAFF.

In DNA, the CDR3 is TGCAGCGTTTATCACAGGGCTCGTGGCTACACCTTC. Translating gives CSVYHRARGYTF. The rearrangement links TRBV29-1 to TRBJ1-2; TRBD1 might be the D (6 bases). The CDR3 runs 12 residues. CDR1 and CDR2 (germline): SQVTM, ANQGSEA. The V end lost 5 bases, the J end lost 7 bases, and 14 bases lay between the germline ends.

This chain joins TRBV19 and TRBJ2-2; no definite D call. The CDR3 length is 14 residues. Germline V CDR1 and CDR2: LNHDA, SQIVND (reference sequence). V was pared by 3 bases and J by 4 bases, with 9 bases between. CDR3 sequence (DNA): TGTGCCAGTAGTATGGAGAGAGTCACCGGGGAGCTGTTTTTT. Its protein is CASSMERVTGELFF.

The rearrangement joins TRBV11-2 to TRBJ1-4; 7 bases are shared with TRBD1. V dropped 0 bases and J dropped 7; count of bases not matched to a gene: 5. CDR3 length: 15 residues. CDR1 is SGHAT and CDR2 is FQNNGV in the germline V gene. The CDR3 spells CASSLERGLFEKLFF. The CDR3 DNA reads as TGTGCCAGCAGCTTAGAGAGGGGGCTTTTTGAAAAACTGTTTTTT.

The rearrangement links TRBV9 to TRBJ2-3, with 12 bases aligning to TRBD2. The V segment lost 2 bases and the J segment 5 bases; nucleotides outside the gene matches: 6. In germline, CDR1 is SGDLS, CDR2 YYNGEE. The CDR3 extends over 16 amino acids. CDR3 sequence reads: CASSVKTSGGGDTQYF. CDR3 nucleotides: TGTGCCAGCAGCGTGAAGACTAGCGGGGGTGGAGATACGCAGTATTTT.

The chain carries TRBV5-1 and TRBJ1-1; weak D call: TRBD1 (6 bases). The CDR3 is 15 residues long. V lost 0 bases and J lost 4, with 13 bases in between. CDR1 and CDR2 from the germline V gene are SGHRS and YFSETQ. The chain's CDR3 is CASSLEAGVTTEAFF. CDR3 DNA: TGCGCCAGCAGCTTGGAGGCAGGGGTGACCACTGAAGCTTTCTTT.

The J gene is TRBJ2-7, the V gene TRBV28; tentatively, D is TRBD1 (6 bases). V was clipped by 6 bases and J by 3 bases, with 9 bases between them. In germline, CDR1 is MDHEN, CDR2 SYDVKM. The length of the CDR3 is 12 residues. The CDR3 coding sequence is TGTGCCAGCAGAAAAGGGGGCTACGAGCAGTACTTC. It is translated as CASRKGGYEQYF.

The J gene is TRBJ2-1, the V gene TRBV14, with D possibly being TRBD1 (6 bases). The V gene's germline CDR1 is SGHDN and CDR2 FVKESK. V dropped 4 bases and J dropped 14 bases, with 15 bases sitting between them. The CDR3 length is 12 residues. CDR3 region: CASSLLQGREFF. In DNA form, the CDR3 reads TGTGCCAGCAGCCTCCTACAGGGCCGGGAGTTCTTC.

The chain recombines TRBV7-2 with TRBJ2-1, with unresolved D. Trimming cost V 0 bases and J 9 bases, with 6 bases left between them. The CDR3 contains 12 residues. The V gene's germline CDR1 is SGHTA and CDR2 FQGNSA. The CDR3: CASSLANGEQFF. CDR3 DNA: TGTGCCAGCAGCTTAGCGAACGGTGAGCAGTTCTTC.

This clone was recorded a few times. The chain links TRBV28 to TRBJ2-7, with no clear D. In germline, CDR1 is MDHEN, CDR2 SYDVKM. The CDR3 has 12 amino acids. Trimming removed 2 bases from V and 7 bases from J, with 9 bases in between. CDR3: CASSLGPSEQYF. DNA of the CDR3: TGTGCCAGCAGTTTAGGCCCCTCTGAGCAGTACTTC.

Here the CDR3 reads CASSPEGAAHNQPQHF. CDR3 sequence (DNA): TGTGCCAGCTCACCAGAAGGGGCCGCCCACAATCAGCCCCAGCATTTT. The chain carries TRBV18 and TRBJ1-5, with D maybe TRBD1 (5 bases). CDR1 and CDR2 (germline): KGHSH, LQKENI. The CDR3 has 16 residues. V was cut by 2 bases and J by 3 bases, with 14 bases left in between. Variable domain in full (rest from reference TRBV18 and TRBJ1-5): NAGVMQNPRHLVRRRGQEARLRCSPMKGHSHVYWYRQLPEEGLKFMVYLQKENIIDESGMPKERFSAEFPKEGPSILRIQQVVRGDSAAYFCASSPEGAAHNQPQHFGDGTRLSIL.

J is TRBJ2-5 and V is TRBV7-8; TRBD2 matches at 7 bases. The trim removed 5 bases at V and 4 bases at J, leaving 7 bases unmatched. CDR3 length equals 14 residues. In germline, CDR1 is SGHVS, CDR2 FQNEAQ. The CDR3 DNA is TGTGCCAGCAGCCACCCAGCGGGGATAGAGACCCAGTACTTC. Its translation is CASSHPAGIETQYF.